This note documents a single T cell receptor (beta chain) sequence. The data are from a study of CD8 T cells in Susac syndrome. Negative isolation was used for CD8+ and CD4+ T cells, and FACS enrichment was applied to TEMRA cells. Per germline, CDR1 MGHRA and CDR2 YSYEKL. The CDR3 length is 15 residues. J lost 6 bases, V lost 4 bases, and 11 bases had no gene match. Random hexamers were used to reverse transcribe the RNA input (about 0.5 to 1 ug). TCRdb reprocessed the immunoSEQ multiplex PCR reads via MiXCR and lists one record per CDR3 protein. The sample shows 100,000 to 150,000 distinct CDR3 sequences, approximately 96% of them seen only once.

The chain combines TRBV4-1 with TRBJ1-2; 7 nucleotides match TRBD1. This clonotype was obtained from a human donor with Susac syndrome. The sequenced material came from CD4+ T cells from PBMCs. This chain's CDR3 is CASSPRGQGVDGYTF. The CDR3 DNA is TGCGCCAGCAGCCCTCGCGGGCAGGGGGTGGATGGCTACACCTTC.